This T cell receptor (beta chain) was captured in a study of T cells after yellow fever vaccination. This clonotype has a handful of counts. TCRdb re-called the 5' RACE reads with MiXCR, one entry per CDR3 protein. This sample yields around 310,000 distinct CDR3 sequences, of which 8.7% are seen a single time; approximately 19% belongs to the top ten. V was clipped by 0 bases and J by 3 bases; unmatched bases: 5. This CDR3 has 16 residues. Germline V gene data show CDR1 as SGDLS and CDR2 as YYNGEE. The chain uses TRBV9 and TRBJ2-5; TRBD2 agrees at 10 bases. The specimen was PBMCs, collected on the day of the first yellow fever vaccination. The origin of this receptor is a man younger than 35 who received the YFV17D yellow fever vaccine. CDR3 amino acids: CASSVGPSGGEETQYF. The CDR3 coding sequence is TGTGCCAGCAGCGTAGGCCCTAGCGGGGGTGAAGAGACCCAGTACTTC.